This T cell receptor (beta chain) emerged from a study of cytomegalovirus exposure and HLA in healthy donors. Study-level background: HLA-typed donors were the source of approximately 80 million unique TCRs, which an early data release held.

The PCR employed 60 Vbeta primers together with 13 Jbeta primers. Clones were sequenced by immunoSEQ multiplex PCR, and TCRdb holds only the in-frame ones, with some missing. The top ten clones hold 4.5% to 7% of a sample with 89,000 or so clones, about four fifths of them seen once. Germline CDR1 is MNHNS and CDR2 is SASEGT. Unmatched junction bases numbered 11, after V lost 7 bases and J lost 7 bases. The CDR3 is 14 amino acids. Sequences were obtained from PBMCs. This clonotype was sampled from a woman aged 18 to 35 in good health and CMV-seropositive. This sequence joins TRBV6-1 and TRBJ2-7; 9 nucleotides agree with TRBD1. The CDR3 loop is CASTRLTGGREQYF. The DNA of the CDR3 is TGTGCCAGCACCCGATTGACAGGGGGTAGGGAGCAGTACTTC.